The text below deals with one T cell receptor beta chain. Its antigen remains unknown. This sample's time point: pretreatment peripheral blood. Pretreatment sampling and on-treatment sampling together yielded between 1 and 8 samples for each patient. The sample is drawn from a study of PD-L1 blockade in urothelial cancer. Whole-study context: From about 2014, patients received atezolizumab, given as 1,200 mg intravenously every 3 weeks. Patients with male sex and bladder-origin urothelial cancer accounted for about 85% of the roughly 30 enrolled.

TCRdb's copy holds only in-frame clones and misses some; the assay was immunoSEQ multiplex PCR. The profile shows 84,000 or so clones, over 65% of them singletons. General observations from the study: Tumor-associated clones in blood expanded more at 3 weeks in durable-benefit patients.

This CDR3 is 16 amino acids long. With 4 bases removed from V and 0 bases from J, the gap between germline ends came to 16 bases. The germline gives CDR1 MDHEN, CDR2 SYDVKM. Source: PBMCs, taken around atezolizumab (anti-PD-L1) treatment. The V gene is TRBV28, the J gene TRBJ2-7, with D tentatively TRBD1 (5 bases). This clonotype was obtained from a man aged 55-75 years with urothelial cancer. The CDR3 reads CASSSKGRLSSYEQYF. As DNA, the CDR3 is TGTGCCAGCAGTTCGAAGGGGCGTCTCTCCTCCTACGAGCAGTACTTC.